This TCR beta chain was recovered during a study of Graves' ophthalmopathy and Graves' hyperthyroidism. The CDR3 has 14 residues. Germline V gene data show CDR1 as MGHDK and CDR2 as SYGVNS. The V end was cut by 6 bases, the J end by 2 bases, with 14 bases between. The PBMCs originated from more than 8 ml of fresh peripheral blood. Amplification of TCR beta CDR3 regions used RNA transcripts. HTBI primers were used in a first-round RT-PCR, which preceded a second-round multiplex PCR. MiXCR, applied by TCRdb to the multiplex PCR reads, yields one record per CDR3 protein. The repertoire has roughly 420,000 distinct CDR3 sequences, roughly 21% of them found once; the top ten carry 3%.

This TCR was recovered from a woman aged 18-29 years with stable Graves' hyperthyroidism. The gene calls are TRBV25-1 and TRBJ2-7; the D gene is possibly TRBD1 (5 bases). Sequencing was done on a sample of peripheral blood. The CDR3 sequence is CASSDEDRTYEQYF. The CDR3 DNA follows: TGTGCCAGCAGCGACGAAGACAGAACCTACGAGCAGTACTTC.